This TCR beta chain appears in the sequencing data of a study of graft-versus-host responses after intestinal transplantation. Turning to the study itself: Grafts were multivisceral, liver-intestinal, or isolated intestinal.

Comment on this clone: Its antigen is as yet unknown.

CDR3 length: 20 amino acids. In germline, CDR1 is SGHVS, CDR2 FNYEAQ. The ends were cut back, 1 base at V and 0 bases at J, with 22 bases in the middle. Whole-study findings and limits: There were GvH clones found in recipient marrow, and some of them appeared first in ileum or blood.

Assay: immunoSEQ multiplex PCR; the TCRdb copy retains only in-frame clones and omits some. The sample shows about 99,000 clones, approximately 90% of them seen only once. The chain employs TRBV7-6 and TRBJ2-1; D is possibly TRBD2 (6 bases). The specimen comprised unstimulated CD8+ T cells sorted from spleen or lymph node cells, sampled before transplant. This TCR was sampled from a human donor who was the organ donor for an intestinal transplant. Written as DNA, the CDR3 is TGTGCCAGCAGCTTAGTCTCGGTTAGCGGCGGCGTCAGCTCCTACAATGAGCAGTTCTTC. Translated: CASSLVSVSGGVSSYNEQFF.